The T cell receptor beta chain under discussion was sequenced for a study of regulatory T cells in long-lasting Graves disease. The TCR beta library used iRepertoire HTBI primers with Arm-PCR amplification of CDR3. From the multiplex PCR reads, TCRdb called clonotypes with MiXCR, one entry per CDR3 protein. The sample holds about 350,000 distinct CDR3 sequences, about a sixth seen once. As for time point: newly diagnosed GD, antithyroid drugs for less than 3 months. Isolated PBMC RNA provided the starting material for the TCR library. Study-level results: In persistent patients, shared public clonotypes (under 3,000) outnumbered those in new patients (about 1,000).

This clonotype has ten or more counts. The antigen remains undetermined. Trimming removed 0 bases from V and 0 bases from J, with 9 bases in between. This CDR3 region has 16 residues. Germline V gene sequence: CDR1 KGHSH, CDR2 LQKENI. The sample was also reused in another study, on T cells in Graves' hyperthyroidism and ophthalmopathy. That paper states: Patients aged 18 to 65 had newly diagnosed hyperthyroidism that had lasted under 2 months. Researchers ran a first-round RT-PCR on the TCR CDR3 using the HTBI primer set. Most expanded thyroid clonotypes above 0.001 also appeared in blood.

The chain is built from TRBV18 and TRBJ1-3; no firm D call. The TCR comes from a man aged 40-50 years with Graves disease. The sample here was peripheral blood mononuclear cells (PBMCs), taken at new diagnosis, from a patient treated with antithyroid drugs. Here the CDR3 reads CASSPPSGFSGNTIYF. For the CDR3, the DNA is TGTGCCAGCTCACCACCTTCTGGTTTCTCTGGAAACACCATATATTTT. The whole variable domain, filled in from reference TRBV18 and TRBJ1-3, reads NAGVMQNPRHLVRRRGQEARLRCSPMKGHSHVYWYRQLPEEGLKFMVYLQKENIIDESGMPKERFSAEFPKEGPSILRIQQVVRGDSAAYFCASSPPSGFSGNTIYFGEGSWLTVV.